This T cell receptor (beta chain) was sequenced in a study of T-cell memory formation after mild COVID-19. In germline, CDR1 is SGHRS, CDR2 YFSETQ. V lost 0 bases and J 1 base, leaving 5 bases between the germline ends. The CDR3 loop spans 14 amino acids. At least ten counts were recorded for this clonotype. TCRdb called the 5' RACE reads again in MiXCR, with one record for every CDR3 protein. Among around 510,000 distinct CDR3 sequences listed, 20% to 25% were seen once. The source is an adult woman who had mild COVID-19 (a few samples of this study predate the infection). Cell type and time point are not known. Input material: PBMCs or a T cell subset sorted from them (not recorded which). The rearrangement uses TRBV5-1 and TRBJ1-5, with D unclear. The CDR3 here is CASSLDGSNQPQHF. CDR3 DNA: TGCGCCAGCAGCTTGGACGGGAGCAATCAGCCCCAGCATTTT. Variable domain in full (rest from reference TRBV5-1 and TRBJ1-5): KAGVTQTPRYLIKTRGQQVTLSCSPISGHRSVSWYQQTPGQGLQFLFEYFSETQRNKGNFPGRFSGRQFSNSRSEMNVSTLELGDSALYLCASSLDGSNQPQHFGDGTRLSIL.